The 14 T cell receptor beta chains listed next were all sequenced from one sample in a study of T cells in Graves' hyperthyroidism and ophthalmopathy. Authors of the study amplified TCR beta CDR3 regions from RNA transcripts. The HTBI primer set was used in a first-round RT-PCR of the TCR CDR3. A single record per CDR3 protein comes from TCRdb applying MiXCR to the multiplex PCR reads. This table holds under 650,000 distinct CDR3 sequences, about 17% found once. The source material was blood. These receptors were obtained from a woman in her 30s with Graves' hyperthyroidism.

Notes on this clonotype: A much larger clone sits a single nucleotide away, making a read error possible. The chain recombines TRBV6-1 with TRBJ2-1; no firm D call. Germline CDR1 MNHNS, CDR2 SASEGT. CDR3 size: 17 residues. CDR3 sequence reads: CASSRSMVGQPYTEQFF. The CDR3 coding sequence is TGTGCCAGCAGTCGCTCCATGGTCGGGCAACCCTACACTGAGCAGTTCTTC.

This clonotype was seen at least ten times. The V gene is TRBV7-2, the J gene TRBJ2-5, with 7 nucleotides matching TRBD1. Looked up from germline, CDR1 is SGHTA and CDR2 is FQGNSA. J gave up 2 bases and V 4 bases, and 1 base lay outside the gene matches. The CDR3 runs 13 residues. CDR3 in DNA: TGTGCCAGCAGCTCGACAGGGCAAGAGACCCAGTACTTC. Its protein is CASSSTGQETQYF.

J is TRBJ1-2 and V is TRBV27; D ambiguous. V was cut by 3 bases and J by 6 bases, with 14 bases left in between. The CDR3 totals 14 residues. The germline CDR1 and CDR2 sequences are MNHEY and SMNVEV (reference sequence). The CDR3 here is CASSLNSRTNGYTF. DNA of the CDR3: TGTGCCAGCAGTTTGAACAGCCGAACTAATGGCTACACCTTC.

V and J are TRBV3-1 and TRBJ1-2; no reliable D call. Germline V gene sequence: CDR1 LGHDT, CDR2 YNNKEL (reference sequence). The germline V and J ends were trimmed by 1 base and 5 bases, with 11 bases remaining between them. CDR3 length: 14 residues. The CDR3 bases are TGTGCCAGCAGCCAAGTCGGCCCTGGGTATGGCTACACCTTC. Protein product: CASSQVGPGYGYTF.

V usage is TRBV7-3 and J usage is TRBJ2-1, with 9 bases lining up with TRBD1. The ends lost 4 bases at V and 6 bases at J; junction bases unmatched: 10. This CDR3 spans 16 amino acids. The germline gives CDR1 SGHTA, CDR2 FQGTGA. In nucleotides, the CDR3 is TGTGCCAGCAGCTCAGACCGGGACAGGGCCGGCAATGAGCAGTTCTTC. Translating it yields CASSSDRDRAGNEQFF.

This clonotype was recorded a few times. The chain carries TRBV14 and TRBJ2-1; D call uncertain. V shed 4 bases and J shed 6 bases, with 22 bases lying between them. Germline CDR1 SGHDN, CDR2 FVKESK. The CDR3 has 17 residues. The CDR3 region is CASSPRLIGRYTNEQFF. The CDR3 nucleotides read TGTGCCAGCAGCCCCCGACTGATCGGCCGCTACACCAATGAGCAGTTCTTC.

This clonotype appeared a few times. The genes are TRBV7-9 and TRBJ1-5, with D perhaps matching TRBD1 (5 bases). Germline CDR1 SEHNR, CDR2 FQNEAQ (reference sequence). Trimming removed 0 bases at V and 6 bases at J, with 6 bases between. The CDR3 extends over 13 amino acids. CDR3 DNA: TGTGCCAGCAGCTTAGCACAGGCTCAGCCCCAGCATTTT. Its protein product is CASSLAQAQPQHF.

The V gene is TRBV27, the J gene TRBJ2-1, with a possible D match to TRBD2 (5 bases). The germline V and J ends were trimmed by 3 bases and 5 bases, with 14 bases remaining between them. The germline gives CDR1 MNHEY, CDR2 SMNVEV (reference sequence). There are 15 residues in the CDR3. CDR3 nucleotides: TGTGCCAGCAGTTTGTCCCGCCGGGGAAACAATGAGCAGTTCTTC. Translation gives CASSLSRRGNNEQFF.

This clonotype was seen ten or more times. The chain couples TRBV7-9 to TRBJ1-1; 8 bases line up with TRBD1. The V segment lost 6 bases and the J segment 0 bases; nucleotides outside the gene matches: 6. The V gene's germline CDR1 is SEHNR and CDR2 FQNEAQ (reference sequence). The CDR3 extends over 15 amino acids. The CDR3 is CASSLQGAMNTEAFF. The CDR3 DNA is TGTGCCAGCAGTTTGCAGGGGGCGATGAACACTGAAGCTTTCTTT. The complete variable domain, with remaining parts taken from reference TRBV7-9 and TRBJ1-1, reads DTGVSQNPRHKITKRGQNVTFRCDPISEHNRLYWYRQTLGQGPEFLTYFQNEAQLEKSRLLSDRFSAERPKGSFSTLEIQRTEQGDSAMYLCASSLQGAMNTEAFFGQGTRLTVV.

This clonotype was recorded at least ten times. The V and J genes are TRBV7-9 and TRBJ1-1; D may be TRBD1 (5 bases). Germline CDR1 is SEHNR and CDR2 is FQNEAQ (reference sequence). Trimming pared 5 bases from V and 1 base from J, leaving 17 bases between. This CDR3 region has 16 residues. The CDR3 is CASSPKGQGPNTEAFF. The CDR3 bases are TGTGCCAGCAGCCCAAAAGGCCAGGGACCGAACACTGAAGCTTTCTTT.

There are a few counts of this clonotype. The CDR3 DNA sequence: TGTGCCAGCAGCTTATTATCGGGACAGCCCCAGCATTTT. Encoded protein: CASSLLSGQPQHF. V is TRBV7-8 and J is TRBJ1-5, with D uncertain. The V and J ends lost 2 bases and 7 bases respectively, with 9 bases between them. CDR3 length: 13 amino acids. Germline values: CDR1 SGHVS, CDR2 FQNEAQ.

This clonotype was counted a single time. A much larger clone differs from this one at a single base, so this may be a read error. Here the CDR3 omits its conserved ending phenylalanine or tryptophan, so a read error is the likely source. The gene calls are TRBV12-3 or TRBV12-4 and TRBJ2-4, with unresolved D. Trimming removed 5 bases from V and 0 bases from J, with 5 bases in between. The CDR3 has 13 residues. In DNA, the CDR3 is TGTGCCAGCAGTAGACTAGCCAAAAACATTCAGTACCTC. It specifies CASSRLAKNIQYL.

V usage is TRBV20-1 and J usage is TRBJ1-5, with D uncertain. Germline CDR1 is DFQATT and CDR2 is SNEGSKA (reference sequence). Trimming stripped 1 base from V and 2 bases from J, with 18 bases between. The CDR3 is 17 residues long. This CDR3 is CSARVGLKRRGNQPQHF. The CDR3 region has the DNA TGCAGTGCTAGAGTAGGTTTAAAGAGGCGTGGCAATCAGCCCCAGCATTTT.

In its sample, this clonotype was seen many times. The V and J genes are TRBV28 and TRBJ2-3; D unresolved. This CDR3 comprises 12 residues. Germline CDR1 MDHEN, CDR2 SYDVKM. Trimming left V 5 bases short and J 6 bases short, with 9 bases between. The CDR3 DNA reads TGTGCCAGCAGTATTCGGTGGGATACGCAGTATTTT. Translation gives CASSIRWDTQYF.